The rows below give T cell receptor beta chains drawn from one sample of a study of T-cell memory formation after mild COVID-19. TCRdb ran MiXCR on the 5' RACE reads and lists one entry per CDR3 protein. The table has just under 550,000 distinct CDR3 sequences, roughly 22% seen once; the top ten hold approximately 13%. The sample consisted of PBMCs or a T cell subset sorted from them (not recorded which). The receptor source for this set is an adult woman who had mild COVID-19 (a few samples of this study predate the infection). Cell type and time point are not known. The CDR3 runs from the conserved cysteine through the conserved F or W. Fields, in order: V gene, clone size, J gene, D gene, CDR3 DNA, CDR3 protein. The D gene is left open where the match is weak. Clone size, where shown, is once, few, many, or a class for clones that have expanded.

TRBV12-3/TRBV12-4	few	TRBJ1-5	-	TGTGCCAGCAGTCCACCCGTGAGGCAGTCACTGTATAGCAATCAGCCCCAGCATTTT	CASSPPVRQSLYSNQPQHF
TRBV4-1	-	TRBJ2-1	-	TGCGCCAGCAGCGCTGAGCTCGGTGAGCAGTTCTTC	CASSAELGEQFF
TRBV7-9	many	TRBJ2-7	TRBD1	TGTGCCAGCAGCTCAAGACAGGGGGTACAAGTGGACGAGCAGTACTTC	CASSSRQGVQVDEQYF
TRBV29-1	-	TRBJ1-1	TRBD1	TGCAGCGGAGGGGGCGCCGATGAAGCTTTCTTT	CSGGGADEAFF
TRBV20-1	-	TRBJ2-1	-	TGCAGTGCTAGAGCCGAAGCGGGGACATACAATGAGCAGTTCTTC	CSARAEAGTYNEQFF
TRBV18	-	TRBJ2-7	-	TGTGCCAGCTCACCATTGTTTGTAACGGGAGCATACGAGCAGTACTTC	CASSPLFVTGAYEQYF
TRBV11-1	few	TRBJ2-7	-	TGTGCCAGCAGCTTGAGCCGTGGGGCCTACGAGCAGTACTTC	CASSLSRGAYEQYF
TRBV12-3/TRBV12-4	few	TRBJ1-1	-	TGTGCCAGCAGTCCCTGGGAGGGGGGGAACACTGAAGCTTTCTTT	CASSPWEGGNTEAFF
TRBV11-2	many	TRBJ2-5	-	TGTGCCAGCAGCGTAGTCCCAGGACGGGAGACCCAGTACTTC	CASSVVPGRETQYF
TRBV12-3/TRBV12-4	-	TRBJ2-7	-	TGTGCCAGCAGTTTGGAGGGCCCCTTGAAGTACTTC	CASSLEGPLKYF
TRBV11-2	-	TRBJ1-1	-	TGTGCCAGCAGCTTAGATGGACGGGCCCCCACTGAAGCTTTCTTT	CASSLDGRAPTEAFF
TRBV4-1	few	TRBJ2-7	-	TGCGCCAGCAGCCAAGGGCAGGAAGGCGAGCAGTACTTC	CASSQGQEGEQYF
TRBV20-1	-	TRBJ2-3	TRBD2	TGCAGTGCTAAGCGACTAGCGGGGATCACAGATACGCAGTATTTT	CSAKRLAGITDTQYF
TRBV29-1	few	TRBJ2-6	TRBD1	TGCAGCGTTGGACAGGGGGCGACTGGGGCCAACGTCCTGACTTTC	CSVGQGATGANVLTF
TRBV7-2	few	TRBJ1-1	-	TGTGCCAGCAGCTTAGTCGCTGGGGGAGGGAACACTGAAGCTTTCTTT	CASSLVAGGGNTEAFF
TRBV7-9	many	TRBJ2-2	-	TGTGCCAGCAGCTTAACGGGAACGAACACCGGGGAGCTGTTTTTT	CASSLTGTNTGELFF